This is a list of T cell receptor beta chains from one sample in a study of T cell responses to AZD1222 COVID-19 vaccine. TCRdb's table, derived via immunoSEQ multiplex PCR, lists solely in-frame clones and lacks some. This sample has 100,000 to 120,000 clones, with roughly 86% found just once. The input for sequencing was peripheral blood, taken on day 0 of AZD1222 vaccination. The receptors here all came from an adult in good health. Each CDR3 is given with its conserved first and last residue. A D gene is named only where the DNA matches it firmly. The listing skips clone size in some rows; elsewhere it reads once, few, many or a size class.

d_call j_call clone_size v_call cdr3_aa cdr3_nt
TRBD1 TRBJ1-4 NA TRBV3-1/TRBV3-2 CASSQDRVGEKLFF TGTGCCAGCAGCCAGGACAGGGTCGGGGAAAAACTGTTTTTT
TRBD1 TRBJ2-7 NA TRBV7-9 CASSFLLTGASEQYF TGTGCCAGCAGCTTCCTATTAACAGGGGCGTCCGAGCAGTACTTC
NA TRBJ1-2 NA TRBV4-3 CASSQGQYNYGYTF TGCGCCAGCAGCCAAGGGCAATATAACTATGGCTACACCTTC
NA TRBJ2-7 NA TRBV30 CAWSEGYEQYF TGTGCCTGGAGTGAGGGCTACGAGCAGTACTTC
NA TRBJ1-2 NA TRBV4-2 CASSQDNGPGYGYTF TGTGCCAGCAGCCAAGATAATGGGCCTGGCTATGGCTACACCTTC
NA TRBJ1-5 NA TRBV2 CASTGGRVNQPQHF TGTGCCAGCACCGGGGGGCGGGTCAATCAGCCCCAGCATTTT
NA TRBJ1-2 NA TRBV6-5 CASSPWGVDYGYTF TGTGCCAGCAGTCCTTGGGGGGTGGACTATGGCTACACCTTC
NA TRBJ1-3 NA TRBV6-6 CASSNDGYSGNTIYF TGTGCCAGCAGTAACGACGGCTACTCTGGAAACACCATATATTTT
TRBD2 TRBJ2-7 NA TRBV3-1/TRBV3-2 CASSQFGLAGAVQYF TGTGCCAGCAGCCAATTTGGGCTAGCGGGGGCTGTGCAGTACTTC
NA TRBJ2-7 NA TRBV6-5 CATRSTLFYEQYF TGTGCCACCAGGTCGACACTTTTCTACGAGCAGTACTTC
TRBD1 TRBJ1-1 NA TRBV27 CAARGTENTEAFF TGTGCCGCCAGGGGGACAGAGAACACTGAAGCTTTCTTT
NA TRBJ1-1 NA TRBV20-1 CSASSGISNTEAFF TGCAGTGCTAGTTCGGGGATTTCTAACACTGAAGCTTTCTTT
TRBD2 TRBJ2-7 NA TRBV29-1 CSVDRTSGSYEQYF TGCAGCGTTGATCGTACTAGCGGCTCCTACGAGCAGTACTTC
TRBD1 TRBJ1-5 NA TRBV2 CASSAGGARPQHF TGTGCCAGCAGCGCAGGGGGGGCTAGGCCCCAGCATTTT
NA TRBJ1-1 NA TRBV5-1 CASSRDLNTEAFF TGCGCCAGCAGCAGGGATCTGAACACTGAAGCTTTCTTT
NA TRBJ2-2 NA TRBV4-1 CASSPFHLASSLRELFF TGCGCCAGCAGCCCATTCCATCTTGCTTCCTCTTTGCGGGAGCTGTTTTTT
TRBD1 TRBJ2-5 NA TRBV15 CATSIPGQGLEETQYF TGTGCCACCAGCATCCCGGGACAGGGGTTAGAAGAGACCCAGTACTTC
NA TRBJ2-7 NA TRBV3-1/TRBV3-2 CASSQGGSFTYEQYF TGTGCCAGCAGCCAAGGGGGCAGCTTTACCTACGAGCAGTACTTC
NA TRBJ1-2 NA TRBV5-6 CASSSQGGYGYTF TGTGCCAGCAGCTCGCAGGGCGGCTATGGCTACACCTTC
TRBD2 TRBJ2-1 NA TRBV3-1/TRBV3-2 CASSLIAGGTEFF TGTGCCAGCAGCCTGATAGCGGGGGGCACCGAGTTCTTC
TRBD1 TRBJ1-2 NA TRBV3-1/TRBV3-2 CASSQKAIGQVTISYGYTF TGTGCCAGCAGCCAAAAAGCGATAGGACAGGTTACTATTAGCTATGGCTACACCTTC
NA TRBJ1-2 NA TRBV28 CASSSGVDQNYGYTF TGTGCCAGCAGTTCTGGGGTCGACCAAAACTATGGCTACACCTTC
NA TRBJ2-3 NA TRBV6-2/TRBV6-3 CASSYSTGASTDTQYF TGTGCCAGCAGTTACTCGACGGGGGCTAGCACAGATACGCAGTATTTT
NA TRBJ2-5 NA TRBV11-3 CASSLDLGETQYF TGTGCCAGCAGCTTAGATCTGGGGGAGACCCAGTACTTC
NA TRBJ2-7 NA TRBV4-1 CASSPGQIGSYEQYF TGCGCCAGCAGCCCCGGGCAGATAGGCTCCTACGAGCAGTACTTC
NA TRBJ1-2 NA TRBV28 CASSPTGDSYGYTF TGTGCCAGCAGTCCTACAGGAGATTCCTATGGCTACACCTTC
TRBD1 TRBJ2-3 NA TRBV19 CASSIVKGAGTDTQYF TGTGCCAGTAGTATAGTTAAGGGGGCAGGAACAGATACGCAGTATTTT
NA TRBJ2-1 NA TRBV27 CASSSTLRQSSYNEQFF TGTGCCAGCAGTTCCACCCTGAGACAGTCCTCCTACAATGAGCAGTTCTTC
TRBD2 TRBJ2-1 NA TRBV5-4 CASSLEGTINEQFF TGTGCCAGCAGCTTGGAAGGGACTATCAATGAGCAGTTCTTC
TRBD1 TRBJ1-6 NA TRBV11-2 CASSPLRDRGLNSPLHF TGTGCCAGCAGCCCCCTCCGGGACAGGGGGCTCAATTCACCCCTCCACTTT
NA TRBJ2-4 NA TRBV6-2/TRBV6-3 CASSLARLKAGNIQYF TGTGCCAGCAGCCTGGCCCGATTAAAAGCGGGAAACATTCAGTACTTC
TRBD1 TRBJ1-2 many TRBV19 CASSRTGTLILDGYTF TGTGCCAGTAGTAGGACAGGGACCCTCATTTTGGATGGCTACACCTTC
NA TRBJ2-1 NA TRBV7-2 CASTFAEVTNNEQFF TGTGCCAGCACCTTCGCGGAAGTCACGAACAATGAGCAGTTCTTC
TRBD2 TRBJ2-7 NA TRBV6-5 CASSYRAGPYEQYF TGTGCCAGCAGTTACCGAGCGGGACCCTACGAGCAGTACTTC